What follows are 11 T cell receptor beta chains derived from one specimen sequenced in a study of T cells in Graves' hyperthyroidism and ophthalmopathy (dated by TCRdb to the late 2010s). Library construction relied on multiplex PCR. The run used an Illumina HiSeq 2000. TCR beta CDR3 regions were amplified from RNA transcripts. The first round of RT-PCR for the TCR CDR3 was performed with the HTBI primer set and the Qiagen OneStep RT-PCR kit. TCRdb took the public reads, trimmed them with fastp at Q25, ran MiXCR for clone calling and kept in-frame beta chains. Every CDR3 protein is listed once, alongside the most common genes and DNA of its rows. The sample has approximately 600,000 distinct CDR3 sequences on record, about a sixth of them singletons. Jointly, the top ten make up approximately 3.8% of the sample. The sequencing sample was made of blood. The receptors originated from a young woman with Graves' hyperthyroidism.

This clonotype came up many times. The CDR3 spells CASSLARSGGGNTQYF. Here the CDR3 DNA reads TGTGCCAGCAGCTTAGCGCGTAGCGGGGGCGGAAATACGCAGTATTTT. The chain combines TRBV7-8 with TRBJ2-3; 9 bases align to TRBD2. Germline V gene data show CDR1 as SGHVS and CDR2 as FQNEAQ. The V gene end was trimmed by 0 bases and the J gene end by 7 bases; junction bases not matched to a gene: 8. There are 16 residues in the CDR3.

This clonotype was found a few times. The V and J genes are TRBV11-2 and TRBJ1-2; TRBD1 is a possible D gene (6 bases). The V gene's germline CDR1 is SGHAT and CDR2 FQNNGV. The CDR3 has 17 amino acids. Trimming pared 4 bases from V and 4 bases from J, leaving 22 bases between. The CDR3 DNA reads TGTGCCAGCAGCTCCATCGGCGGACAGATTCCTTTCTATGGCTACACCTTC. This encodes CASSSIGGQIPFYGYTF.

There are a few counts of this clonotype. Its ends do not fully match the called genes, so a read error is possible. The chain employs TRBV10-3 and TRBJ2-3, with D perhaps TRBD2 (6 bases). Germline CDR1 reads ENHRY; CDR2 reads SYGVKD. CDR3 length equals 15 residues. The CDR3 here is CAVSELSGSTDTQYF. The CDR3 bases are TGTGCCGTCAGTGAGCTGAGCGGGAGCACAGATACGCAGTATTTT.

In regard to this clonotype: This may be a read error, as it is one base from a much larger clone. The chain joins TRBV11-2 to TRBJ2-1; no clear D gene. Germline V gene data show CDR1 as SGHAT and CDR2 as FQNNGV. This CDR3 region has 12 residues. V lost 2 bases, J lost 8 bases, and 7 bases lay in between. In DNA, the CDR3 is TGTGCCAGCAGCTTAATACGTTATGAGCAGTTCTTC. Translating it yields CASSLIRYEQFF. The complete variable domain, with remaining parts taken from reference TRBV11-2 and TRBJ2-1, reads EAGVAQSPRYKIIEKRQSVAFWCNPISGHATLYWYQQILGQGPKLLIQFQNNGVVDDSQLPKDRFSAERLKGVDSTLKIQPAKLEDSAVYLCASSLIRYEQFFGPGTRLTVL.

The table lists this clonotype with many counts. The V gene is TRBV7-2, the J gene TRBJ2-5; 7 bases line up with TRBD2. The CDR3 loop spans 16 amino acids. The ends lost 4 bases at V and 4 bases at J; junction bases unmatched: 12. Germline V gives CDR1 SGHTA, CDR2 FQGNSA. The CDR3 nucleotides read TGTGCCAGCAGCTCCGCCCTCTCGGGACTACCAGAGACCCAGTACTTC. It yields the protein CASSSALSGLPETQYF.

This clonotype was counted many times. The genes are TRBV3-1 and TRBJ2-7; 9 bases fit TRBD1. Germline V CDR1 and CDR2: LGHDT, YNNKEL (reference sequence). V shed 8 bases and J 0 bases; nucleotides not matched to a gene: 5. The CDR3 covers 14 residues. The CDR3 is CASGTGLSSYEQYF. CDR3 sequence (DNA): TGTGCCAGCGGGACAGGGTTAAGCTCCTACGAGCAGTACTTC.

V and J are TRBV5-6 and TRBJ2-7; D gene unclear. There are 13 residues in the CDR3. V shed 0 bases and J shed 6 bases, with 10 bases lying between them. The germline V gene encodes CDR1 SGHDT and CDR2 YYEEEE. This CDR3 is CASSLGGKGEQYF. For the CDR3, the DNA is TGTGCCAGCAGCTTGGGTGGTAAGGGCGAGCAGTACTTC.

This clonotype was detected only a few times. This chain links TRBV7-9 with TRBJ2-3; 7 nucleotides match TRBD2. Germline CDR1 SEHNR, CDR2 FQNEAQ (reference sequence). After removal of 3 bases from V and 3 bases from J, the junction contained 3 bases not matched to a gene. This CDR3 has 14 amino acids. DNA for the CDR3: TGTGCCAGCAGCTTTACTAGCGATACAGATACGCAGTATTTT. This sequence encodes CASSFTSDTDTQYF. Combining the CDR3 with reference TRBV7-9 and TRBJ2-3 gives the whole variable domain DTGVSQNPRHKITKRGQNVTFRCDPISEHNRLYWYRQTLGQGPEFLTYFQNEAQLEKSRLLSDRFSAERPKGSFSTLEIQRTEQGDSAMYLCASSFTSDTDTQYFGPGTRLTVL.

The J gene is TRBJ2-1, the V gene TRBV20-1; 15 nucleotides match TRBD2. The V gene end was trimmed by 1 base and the J gene end by 15 bases; junction bases not matched to a gene: 7. CDR1 is DFQATT and CDR2 is SNEGSKA in the germline V gene (reference sequence). The CDR3 extends over 14 amino acids. The CDR3 here is CSARAGLAGGRPFF. CDR3 DNA: TGCAGTGCTAGAGCCGGACTAGCGGGAGGGCGACCGTTCTTC.

This clonotype was seen many times. The rearrangement links TRBV7-2 to TRBJ2-7, with D perhaps matching TRBD2 (6 bases). V was clipped by 1 base and J by 3 bases, with 13 bases between them. Germline-derived CDR1 and CDR2 are SGHTA and FQGNSA. The CDR3 has 15 residues. Here the CDR3 DNA reads TGTGCCAGCAGCTTAGTCGGCGGGACCCTCTACGAGCAGTACTTC. Translation: CASSLVGGTLYEQYF. The full variable domain, completed using reference TRBV7-2 and TRBJ2-7, is GAGVSQSPSNKVTEKGKDVELRCDPISGHTALYWYRQSLGQGLEFLIYFQGNSAPDKSGLPSDRFSAERTGGSVSTLTIQRTQQEDSAVYLCASSLVGGTLYEQYFGPGTRLTVT.

This clonotype was observed at least ten times. J is TRBJ2-1 and V is TRBV2; maybe TRBD2 (5 bases). V lost 7 bases to trimming and J lost 10 bases, with 14 bases between them. The CDR3 is 12 amino acids. Germline V gene sequence: CDR1 SNHLY, CDR2 FYNNEI. The CDR3 reads CASTLRREEQFF. In nucleotides, the CDR3 is TGTGCCAGCACCCTCCGAAGGGAGGAGCAGTTCTTC.